The sequence of this TCR beta chain was determined in a study of naive and memory T cell subsets. Both TRBC1 and TRBC2 were covered by a beta constant-region primer of two equimolar oligonucleotides. Using its own MiXCR run on the UMI-ligation and nested PCR reads, TCRdb lists one record per CDR3 protein. The top ten hold 1.5% to 2% of the sample, which has roughly 98,000 distinct CDR3 sequences, about 7% seen once. The CDR3 runs 14 residues. Germline CDR1 PRHDT, CDR2 FYEKMQ (reference sequence). Trimming took off 0 bases at V and 0 bases at J, with 4 bases between the two ends. This clonotype was observed at least ten times.

Sequences were obtained from central memory CD4+ T cells from blood. The gene calls are TRBV13 and TRBJ2-3; D not resolved. The origin of this receptor is a human donor in good health. The CDR3 bases are TGTGCCAGCAGCTTAGGGGGAAGCACAGATACGCAGTATTTT. Translated, it gives CASSLGGSTDTQYF.